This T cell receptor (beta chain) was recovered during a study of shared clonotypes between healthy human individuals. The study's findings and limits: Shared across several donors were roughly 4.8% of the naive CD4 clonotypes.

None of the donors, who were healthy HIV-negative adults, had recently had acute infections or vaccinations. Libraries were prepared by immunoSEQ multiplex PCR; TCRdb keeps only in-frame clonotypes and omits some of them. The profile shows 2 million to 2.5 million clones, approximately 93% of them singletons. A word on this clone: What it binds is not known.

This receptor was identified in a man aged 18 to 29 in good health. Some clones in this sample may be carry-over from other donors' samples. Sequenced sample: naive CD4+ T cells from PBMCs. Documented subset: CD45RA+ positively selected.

The CDR3 sequence: CASTSLGGGNNEQFF. The CDR3, as DNA: TGTGCCAGCACTTCTCTAGGCGGGGGGAACAATGAGCAGTTCTTC. V and J are TRBV27 and TRBJ2-1; 8 bases are a match to TRBD2. J gave up 5 bases and V 7 bases, and 10 bases lay outside the gene matches. The CDR3 contains 15 residues. The germline gives CDR1 MNHEY, CDR2 SMNVEV (reference sequence).